A single sample is the source of the 20 T cell receptor beta chains below, sequenced in a study of blood T cells in healthy people across ages. For the second PCR, which ran for about 6 to 11 cycles, a sample-barcoded 5' primer and a J-beta primer mix were used. TCRdb reprocessed the 5' RACE reads via MiXCR and lists one record per CDR3 protein. The table lists approximately 1,000,000 distinct CDR3 sequences, more than 40% of them singletons. The source material was blood. The receptor source for this set is a woman aged 60-70 years in good health.

The sample holds one count of this clonotype. The chain has TRBV9 and TRBJ2-7; 8 bases are shared with TRBD2. From germline, CDR1 is SGDLS and CDR2 YYNGEE. The CDR3 is 16 residues long. The junction had 18 bases not matched to a gene; V was cut back by 6 bases and J by 7 bases. The CDR3 region has the DNA TGTGCCAGCACCGATACTCCGGGACTAGGTTTCGATGAGCAGTACTTC. This encodes CASTDTPGLGFDEQYF.

This clonotype was detected a few times. The gene calls are TRBV25-1 and TRBJ1-1; no clear D. Per the germline V gene, CDR1 is MGHDK and CDR2 is SYGVNS. The CDR3 spans 14 residues. With 2 bases removed from V and 0 bases from J, the gap between germline ends came to 7 bases. In nucleotides, the CDR3 is TGTGCCAGCAGTGAAACTAAAATGAACACTGAAGCTTTCTTT. It encodes CASSETKMNTEAFF.

The CDR3 here is CASSPGTRRSNQYF. The DNA of the CDR3 is TGTGCCAGCAGCCCAGGGACGAGGCGGAGCAATCAGTACTTC. V gene TRBV6-5 combines with J gene TRBJ2-5; D is possibly TRBD1 or TRBD2 (5 bases each). CDR1 is MNHEY and CDR2 is SVGAGI in the germline V gene. V lost 6 bases and J lost 11, with 22 bases in between. This CDR3 has 14 amino acids.

Of note for this clonotype: An end of the junction differs from the germline gene, which may be a read error. The CDR3: CASRYWQGETQYF. DNA of the CDR3: TGTGCCAGCAGGTACTGGCAGGGGGAGACCCAGTACTTC. The gene calls are TRBV6-5 and TRBJ2-7, with a tentative D call TRBD1 (6 bases). The J call is in doubt because the DNA end fits TRBJ2-5 better. The CDR3 totals 13 residues. Germline V CDR1 and CDR2: MNHEY, SVGAGI.

Comment on this clonotype: Mismatch with germline at one junction end may stem from a read error. The rearrangement links TRBV10-3 to TRBJ2-4; 10 bases are shared with TRBD2. In germline, CDR1 is ENHRY, CDR2 SYGVKD. The CDR3 is 17 amino acids. The CDR3 region has the DNA TGTGCCATCAGTAAGTCAGGGACTAGCGATGACCAAAACATTCTGTACTTC. Residues: CAISKSGTSDDQNILYF.

This rearrangement joins TRBV29-1 to TRBJ2-7, with unresolved D. Germline values: CDR1 SQVTM, CDR2 ANQGSEA. CDR3 length equals 14 residues. The V end was cut by 6 bases, the J end by 3 bases, with 18 bases between. This chain's CDR3 is CSVLLKGSYYEQYF. The CDR3 DNA reads TGCAGCGTACTCCTCAAGGGTTCCTACTACGAGCAGTACTTC.

Worth noting for this clonotype: A much larger clone is a single base away; this may be a read error. This chain links TRBV9 with TRBJ2-3; D remains ambiguous. Germline-derived CDR1 and CDR2 are SGDLS and YYNGEE. CDR3 length: 15 residues. The CDR3 loop is CASSVGGINTDMQYF. CDR3 DNA: TGTGCCAGCAGCGTAGGTGGGATCAACACAGATATGCAGTATTTT.

This clonotype was seen a few times. The genes are TRBV16 and TRBJ1-4, with a weak D call TRBD1 (5 bases). Germline loops: CDR1 KGHSY, CDR2 FQNENV. This CDR3 region has 15 residues. V gave up 2 bases and J gave up 3 bases, with 10 bases separating them. In DNA, the CDR3 is TGTGCCAGCAGCCAACCGGGACGGCCTAATGAAAAACTGTTTTTT. This sequence encodes CASSQPGRPNEKLFF.

This chain connects TRBV11-3 to TRBJ2-1; 11 nucleotides align to TRBD2. CDR1 SGHNT and CDR2 YENEEA come from the germline V gene. This CDR3 has 15 amino acids. V lost 1 base and J lost 9; bases outside the gene matches: 5. The CDR3 is CASSLAGSGRAEQFF. DNA of the CDR3: TGTGCCAGCAGCTTAGCCGGTAGCGGGAGGGCTGAGCAGTTCTTC. The full variable domain, completed using reference TRBV11-3 and TRBJ2-1, is EAGVVQSPRYKIIEKKQPVAFWCNPISGHNTLYWYLQNLGQGPELLIRYENEEAVDDSQLPKDRFSAERLKGVDSTLKIQPAELGDSAVYLCASSLAGSGRAEQFFGPGTRLTVL.

This clonotype has at least ten counts. The chain joins TRBV28 to TRBJ2-3, with D tentatively TRBD2 (5 bases). The CDR3 has 13 residues. CDR1 and CDR2 (germline): MDHEN, SYDVKM. Trimming took 7 bases from V and 4 from J, leaving 12 bases between them. CDR3 region: CASTLGQADTQYF. The CDR3 DNA sequence: TGTGCCAGCACACTAGGGCAGGCAGATACGCAGTATTTT.

This sequence joins TRBV12-3 or TRBV12-4 and TRBJ2-1; unclear D gene. The CDR3 spans 15 residues. V was cut by 7 bases and J by 6 bases, with 19 bases left in between. This chain's CDR3 is CASTPGRPSTNEQFF. The CDR3 DNA follows: TGTGCCAGCACTCCTGGCCGACCCTCCACCAATGAGCAGTTCTTC.

This clonotype was seen a handful of times. This chain joins TRBV20-1 and TRBJ2-7; D may be TRBD1 or TRBD2 (6 bases each). In germline, CDR1 is DFQATT, CDR2 SNEGSKA (reference sequence). Trimming took 3 bases from V and 0 from J, leaving 30 bases between them. This CDR3 comprises 20 residues. CDR3 loop: CSASPRLHTGRLASSYEQYF. The CDR3 nucleotides read TGCAGTGCTAGCCCCAGACTCCACACAGGGAGGTTAGCTAGCTCCTACGAGCAGTACTTC.

Only a few counts were recorded for this clonotype. At one of its ends the junction is not consistent with the germline gene, which may arise from a read error. This sequence joins TRBV5-1 and TRBJ1-1; no clear D gene. This CDR3 comprises 13 residues. Per germline, CDR1 SGHRS and CDR2 YFSETQ. CDR3 amino acids: CASSLSLNTEAFF. The DNA for the CDR3 is TGTGCCAGCAGTCTAAGTCTGAACACTGAAGCTTTCTTT.

This clonotype was recorded a few times. The CDR3 is CASSEGGLGGNNEQYF. CDR3 bases: TGTGCCAGCAGTGAGGGTGGACTGGGGGGGAACAATGAGCAGTACTTC. This rearrangement joins TRBV2 to TRBJ2-5; 7 positions agree with TRBD2. Per germline, CDR1 SNHLY and CDR2 FYNNEI. CDR3 size: 16 residues. V lost 3 bases and J lost 11; bases outside the gene matches: 18. The entire variable domain, with the rest obtained from reference TRBV2 and TRBJ2-5, is as follows: EPEVTQTPSHQVTQMGQEVILRCVPISNHLYFYWYRQILGQKVEFLVSFYNNEISEKSEIFDDQFSVERPDGSNFTLKIRSTKLEDSAMYFCASSEGGLGGNNEQYFGPGTRLLVL.

The V and J genes are TRBV9 and TRBJ2-1, with 13 positions matching TRBD2. Germline CDR1 is SGDLS and CDR2 is YYNGEE. The CDR3 is 17 residues long. The ends lost 4 bases at V and 6 bases at J; junction bases unmatched: 10. The CDR3 spells CASSNRLAGGSGNEQFF. DNA for the CDR3: TGTGCCAGCAGCAACAGACTAGCGGGAGGTTCGGGCAATGAGCAGTTCTTC.

CDR3 amino acids: CASSLNPGQGRCEAFF. For the CDR3, the DNA is TGTGCCAGCAGCTTAAATCCAGGACAGGGAAGGTGTGAAGCTTTCTTT. The chain carries TRBV11-2 and TRBJ1-1; 8 bases are a match to TRBD1. This CDR3 contains 16 residues. V lost 2 bases, J lost 7 bases, and 12 bases stayed unmatched. The germline gives CDR1 SGHAT, CDR2 FQNNGV.

This clonotype was found a few times. The chain employs TRBV4-2 and TRBJ2-5; 7 bases line up with TRBD1. CDR1 and CDR2 from the germline V gene are LGHNA and YNFKEQ. The CDR3 totals 17 residues. V was clipped by 1 base and J by 5 bases; unmatched bases: 13. CDR3 sequence: CASSQGPRGHRLETQYF. The DNA for the CDR3 is TGTGCCAGCAGCCAAGGGCCGAGGGGGCATCGGTTGGAGACCCAGTACTTC.

There are a few counts of this clonotype. This chain links TRBV20-1 with TRBJ1-2; no firm D call. Germline CDR1 reads DFQATT; CDR2 reads SNEGSKA (reference sequence). V dropped 2 bases and J dropped 5 bases, with 12 bases sitting between them. There are 13 residues in the CDR3. CDR3 coding DNA: TGCAGTGCTAGACCTCCCGGGAATTATGGCTACACCTTC. As protein: CSARPPGNYGYTF.

Notes on this clonotype: One end of the junction varies from germline; a read error may be responsible. CDR3 coding DNA: TGTGCCACCAGTGACTCCTCCGAGCAGTACTTC. Translation gives CATSDSSEQYF. The chain employs TRBV24-1 and TRBJ2-5; no definite D call. The DNA end is a closer match to TRBJ2-7, so the J assignment may be wrong. The CDR3 extends over 11 amino acids. Germline CDR1 KGHDR, CDR2 SFDVKD.

This clonotype was recorded a few times. The V call is TRBV5-1, the J call TRBJ2-3, with 10 bases aligning to TRBD2. J lost 6 bases, V lost 5 bases, and 6 bases had no gene match. This CDR3 has 14 residues. Germline assignment: CDR1 SGHRS and CDR2 YFSETQ. This chain's CDR3 is CASRSGAGGDTQYF. The CDR3 nucleotides read TGCGCCAGCAGGTCGGGAGCGGGAGGGGATACGCAGTATTTT. Combining the CDR3 with reference TRBV5-1 and TRBJ2-3 gives the whole variable domain KAGVTQTPRYLIKTRGQQVTLSCSPISGHRSVSWYQQTPGQGLQFLFEYFSETQRNKGNFPGRFSGRQFSNSRSEMNVSTLELGDSALYLCASRSGAGGDTQYFGPGTRLTVL.